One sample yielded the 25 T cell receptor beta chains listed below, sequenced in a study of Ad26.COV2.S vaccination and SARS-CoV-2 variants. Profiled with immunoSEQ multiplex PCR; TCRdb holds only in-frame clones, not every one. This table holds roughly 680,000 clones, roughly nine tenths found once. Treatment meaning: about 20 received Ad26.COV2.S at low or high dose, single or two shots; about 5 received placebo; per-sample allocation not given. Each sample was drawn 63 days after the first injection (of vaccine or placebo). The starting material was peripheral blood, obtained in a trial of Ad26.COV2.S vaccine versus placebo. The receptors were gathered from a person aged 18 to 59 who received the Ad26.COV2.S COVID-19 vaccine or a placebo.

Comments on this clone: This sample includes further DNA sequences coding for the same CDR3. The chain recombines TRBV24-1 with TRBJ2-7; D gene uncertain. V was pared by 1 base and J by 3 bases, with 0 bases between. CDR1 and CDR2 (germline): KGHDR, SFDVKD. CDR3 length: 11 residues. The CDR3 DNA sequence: TGTGCCACCAGTGATTTCTACGAGCAGTACTTC. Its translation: CATSDFYEQYF.

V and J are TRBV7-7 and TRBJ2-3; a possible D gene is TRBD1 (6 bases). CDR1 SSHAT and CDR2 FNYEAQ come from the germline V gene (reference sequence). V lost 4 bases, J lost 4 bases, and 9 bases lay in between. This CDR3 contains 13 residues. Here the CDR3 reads CASSYAGADTQYF. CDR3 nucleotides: TGTGCCAGCAGCTACGCAGGGGCAGATACGCAGTATTTT.

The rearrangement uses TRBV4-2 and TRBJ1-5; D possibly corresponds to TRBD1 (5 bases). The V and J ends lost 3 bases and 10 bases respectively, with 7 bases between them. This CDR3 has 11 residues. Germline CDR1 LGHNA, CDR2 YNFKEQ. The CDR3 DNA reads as TGTGCCAGCAGCCAGGGGGGACCCCAGCATTTT. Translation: CASSQGGPQHF.

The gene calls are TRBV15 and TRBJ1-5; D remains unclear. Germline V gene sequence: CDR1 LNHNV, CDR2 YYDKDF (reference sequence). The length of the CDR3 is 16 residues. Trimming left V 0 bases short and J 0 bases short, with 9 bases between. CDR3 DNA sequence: TGTGCCACCAGCAGAGATTTCCAGTATAGCAATCAGCCCCAGCATTTT. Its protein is CATSRDFQYSNQPQHF.

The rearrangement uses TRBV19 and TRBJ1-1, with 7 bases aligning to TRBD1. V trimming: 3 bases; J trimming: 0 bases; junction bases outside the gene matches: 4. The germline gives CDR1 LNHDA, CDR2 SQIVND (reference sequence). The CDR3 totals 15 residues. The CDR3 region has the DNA TGTGCCAGTAGTATTCCGGGACAGTTGAACACTGAAGCTTTCTTT. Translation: CASSIPGQLNTEAFF. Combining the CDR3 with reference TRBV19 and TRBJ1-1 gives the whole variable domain DGGITQSPKYLFRKEGQNVTLSCEQNLNHDAMYWYRQDPGQGLRLIYYSQIVNDFQKGDIAEGYSVSREKKESFPLTVTSAQKNPTAFYLCASSIPGQLNTEAFFGQGTRLTVV.

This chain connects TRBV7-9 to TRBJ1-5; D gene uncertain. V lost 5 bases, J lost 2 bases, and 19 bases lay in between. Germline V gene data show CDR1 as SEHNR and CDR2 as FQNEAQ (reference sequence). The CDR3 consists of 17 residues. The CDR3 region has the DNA TGTGCCAGCAGCCCGGGCTGGTCCATTCGTGGCAATCAGCCCCAGCATTTT. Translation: CASSPGWSIRGNQPQHF.

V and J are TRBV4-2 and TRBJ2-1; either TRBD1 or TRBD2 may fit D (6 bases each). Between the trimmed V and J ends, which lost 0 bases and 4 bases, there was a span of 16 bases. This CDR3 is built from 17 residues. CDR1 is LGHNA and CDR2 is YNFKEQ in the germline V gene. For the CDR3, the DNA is TGTGCCAGCAGCCAAGATCGAGGGGGGACCGTTTACAATGAGCAGTTCTTC. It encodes CASSQDRGGTVYNEQFF.

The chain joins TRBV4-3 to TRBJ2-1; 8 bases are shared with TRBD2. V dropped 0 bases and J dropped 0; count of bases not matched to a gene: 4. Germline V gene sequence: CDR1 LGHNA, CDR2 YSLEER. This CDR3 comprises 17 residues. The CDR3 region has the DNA TGCGCCAGCAGCCAAGATCTCCGGGGGGGCTCCTACAATGAGCAGTTCTTC. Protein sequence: CASSQDLRGGSYNEQFF.

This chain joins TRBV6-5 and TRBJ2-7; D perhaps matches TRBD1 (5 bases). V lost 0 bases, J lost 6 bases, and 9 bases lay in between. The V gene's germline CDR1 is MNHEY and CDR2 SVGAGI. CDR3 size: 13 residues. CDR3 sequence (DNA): TGTGCCAGCAGTTACTCTAGGGGTGGCGAGCAGTACTTC. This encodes CASSYSRGGEQYF.

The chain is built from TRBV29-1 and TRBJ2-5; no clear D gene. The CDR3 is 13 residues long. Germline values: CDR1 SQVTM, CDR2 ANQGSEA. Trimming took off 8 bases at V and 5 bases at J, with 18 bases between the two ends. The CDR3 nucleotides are TGCAGCTTCGGTGAAGGGCTGCGGGAGACCCAGTACTTC. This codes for CSFGEGLRETQYF.

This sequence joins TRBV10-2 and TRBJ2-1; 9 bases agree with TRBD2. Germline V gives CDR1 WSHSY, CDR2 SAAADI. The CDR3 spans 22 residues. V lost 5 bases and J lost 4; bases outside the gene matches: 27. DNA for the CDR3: TGCGCCAGCAGTCACTCAGAGGTCGGGCATATCGGCGGGAGGGCAGTTTACAATGAGCAGTTCTTC. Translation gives CASSHSEVGHIGGRAVYNEQFF.

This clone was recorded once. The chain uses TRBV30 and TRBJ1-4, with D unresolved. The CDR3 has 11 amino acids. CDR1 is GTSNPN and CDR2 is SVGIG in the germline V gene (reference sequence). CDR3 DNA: TGTGCGGCGGCCGCGGCAGAAAAACTGTTTTTT. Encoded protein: CAAAAAEKLFF.

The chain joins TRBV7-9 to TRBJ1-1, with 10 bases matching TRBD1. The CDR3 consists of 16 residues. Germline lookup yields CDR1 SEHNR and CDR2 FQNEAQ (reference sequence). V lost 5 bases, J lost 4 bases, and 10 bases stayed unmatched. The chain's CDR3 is CASSRPGQGIGTEAFF. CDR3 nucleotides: TGTGCCAGCAGCCGTCCGGGACAGGGGATCGGCACTGAAGCTTTCTTT.

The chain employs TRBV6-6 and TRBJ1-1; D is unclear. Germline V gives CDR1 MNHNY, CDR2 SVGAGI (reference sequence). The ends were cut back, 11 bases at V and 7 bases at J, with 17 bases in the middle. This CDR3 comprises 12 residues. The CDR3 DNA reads TGTGCCGCCCGGAGTCTTGCAGATGAAGCTTTCTTT. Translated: CAARSLADEAFF.

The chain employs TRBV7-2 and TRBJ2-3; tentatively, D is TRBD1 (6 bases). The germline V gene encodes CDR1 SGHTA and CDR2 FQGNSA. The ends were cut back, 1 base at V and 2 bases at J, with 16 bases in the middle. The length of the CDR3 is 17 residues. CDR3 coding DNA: TGTGCCAGCAGCTTAGAGGGTCGGGACACCTACACAGATACGCAGTATTTT. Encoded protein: CASSLEGRDTYTDTQYF.

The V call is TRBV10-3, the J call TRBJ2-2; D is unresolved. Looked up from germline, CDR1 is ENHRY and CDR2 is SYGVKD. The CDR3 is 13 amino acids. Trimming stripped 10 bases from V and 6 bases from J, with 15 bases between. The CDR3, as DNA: TGTGCCACGTCAACGAACGGGCCCGGGGAGCTGTTTTTT. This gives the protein CATSTNGPGELFF.

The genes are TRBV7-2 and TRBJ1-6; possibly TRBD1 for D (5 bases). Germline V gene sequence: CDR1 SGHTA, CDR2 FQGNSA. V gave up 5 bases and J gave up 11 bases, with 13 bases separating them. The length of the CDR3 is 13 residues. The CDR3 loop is CASSQRGTAPLHF. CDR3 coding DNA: TGTGCCAGCAGCCAGCGCGGGACGGCACCCCTCCACTTT.

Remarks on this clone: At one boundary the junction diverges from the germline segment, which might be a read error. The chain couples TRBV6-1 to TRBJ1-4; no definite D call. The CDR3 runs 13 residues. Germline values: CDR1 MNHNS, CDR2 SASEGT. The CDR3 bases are TGTGCCAGCAGTGAAATGAAAGGGCACGTCTGTTATTTT. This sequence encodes CASSEMKGHVCYF.

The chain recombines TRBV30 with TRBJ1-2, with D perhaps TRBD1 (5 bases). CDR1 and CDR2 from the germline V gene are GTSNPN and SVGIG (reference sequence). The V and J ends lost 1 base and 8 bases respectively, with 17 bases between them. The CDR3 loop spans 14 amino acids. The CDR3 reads CAWSGFSREGGYTF. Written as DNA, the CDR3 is TGTGCCTGGAGTGGGTTCAGTCGCGAGGGGGGCTACACCTTC.

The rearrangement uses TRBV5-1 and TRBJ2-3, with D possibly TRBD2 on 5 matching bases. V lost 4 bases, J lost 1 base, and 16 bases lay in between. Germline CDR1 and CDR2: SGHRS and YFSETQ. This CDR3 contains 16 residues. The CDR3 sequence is CASSPARGTGTDTQYF. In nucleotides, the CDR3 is TGCGCCAGCAGCCCGGCCCGGGGAACGGGCACAGATACGCAGTATTTT.

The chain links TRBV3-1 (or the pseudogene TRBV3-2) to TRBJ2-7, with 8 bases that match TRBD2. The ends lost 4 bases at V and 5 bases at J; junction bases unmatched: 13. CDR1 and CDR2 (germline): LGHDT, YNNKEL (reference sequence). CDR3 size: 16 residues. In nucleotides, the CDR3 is TGTGCCAGCAGCCGTCTTGAGGGCGGGAGGTCCGACGAGCAGTACTTC. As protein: CASSRLEGGRSDEQYF.

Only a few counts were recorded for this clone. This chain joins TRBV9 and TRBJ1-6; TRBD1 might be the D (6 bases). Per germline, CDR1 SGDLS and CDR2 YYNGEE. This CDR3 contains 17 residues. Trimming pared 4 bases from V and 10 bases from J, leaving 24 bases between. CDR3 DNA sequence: TGTGCCAGCAGCTCCTCAGCGGGGGGCGCAGGGTGGTCACCCCTCCACTTT. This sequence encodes CASSSSAGGAGWSPLHF.

Here the CDR3 reads CASTSGSQPQHF. The CDR3 DNA reads TGTGCCAGTACTTCAGGGAGTCAGCCCCAGCATTTT. The rearrangement joins TRBV19 to TRBJ1-5; tentatively, D is TRBD1 (5 bases). CDR1 and CDR2 (germline): LNHDA, SQIVND (reference sequence). Trimming stripped 7 bases from V and 6 bases from J, with 10 bases between. CDR3 length equals 12 residues.

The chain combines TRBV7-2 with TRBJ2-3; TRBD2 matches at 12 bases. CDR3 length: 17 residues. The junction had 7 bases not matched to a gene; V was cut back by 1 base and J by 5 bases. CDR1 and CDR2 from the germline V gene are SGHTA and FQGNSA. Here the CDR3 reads CASSLDSSGGARDTQYF. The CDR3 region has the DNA TGTGCCAGCAGCTTAGATTCTAGCGGGGGGGCCAGAGATACGCAGTATTTT.

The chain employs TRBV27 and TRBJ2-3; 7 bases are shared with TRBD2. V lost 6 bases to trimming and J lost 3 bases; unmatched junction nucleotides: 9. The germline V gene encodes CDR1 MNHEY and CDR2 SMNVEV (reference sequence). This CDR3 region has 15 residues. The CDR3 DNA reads TGTGCCAGCAGCCACAGCGGGAAAGTTACAGATACGCAGTATTTT. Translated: CASSHSGKVTDTQYF.